The next 16 T cell receptor beta chains were all read from a single sample in a study of T cells in Graves' hyperthyroidism and ophthalmopathy. It was RNA transcripts that yielded the amplified TCR beta CDR3 regions. In the first-round RT-PCR of the TCR CDR3, the HTBI primer set was used. TCRdb re-analysed the multiplex PCR reads in MiXCR, keeping a single row per CDR3 protein. This sample has over 200,000 distinct CDR3 sequences; more than 12% occur once, and the top ten carry roughly 14%. The sequencing sample was made of blood. The receptors here all came from a woman in her forties with Graves' hyperthyroidism that later progressed to Graves' ophthalmopathy.

This clonotype was counted many times. The chain couples TRBV20-1 to TRBJ2-7; D is undetermined. Per germline, CDR1 DFQATT and CDR2 SNEGSKA (reference sequence). With 4 bases removed from V and 3 bases from J, the gap between germline ends came to 16 bases. The CDR3 length is 14 residues. The CDR3 sequence is CSATTMAEIYEQYF. The CDR3, as DNA: TGCAGTGCTACCACAATGGCCGAGATCTACGAGCAGTACTTC.

This clonotype was observed at least ten times. An end of the junction does not agree with germline; a read error may underlie this. This rearrangement joins TRBV5-1 to TRBJ2-1; no reliable D call. The CDR3 contains 11 residues. CDR1 and CDR2 from the germline V gene are SGHRS and YFSETQ. For the CDR3, the DNA is TGTGCCAGCAGCTTAAACAATGAGCAGTTCTTC. Translated: CASSLNNEQFF.

This clonotype was counted ten times or more. This chain connects TRBV12-3 or TRBV12-4 to TRBJ1-2, with D uncertain. This CDR3 contains 14 residues. Deletions cut 5 bases from V and 0 bases from J, with 10 bases between. Written as DNA, the CDR3 is TGTGCCAGCAGTGCAGACGGAGCTAACTATGGCTACACCTTC. Its protein is CASSADGANYGYTF.

This clonotype was picked up many times. This chain uses TRBV19 with TRBJ1-4, with D maybe TRBD1 (5 bases). This CDR3 is 15 amino acids long. Germline CDR1 and CDR2: LNHDA and SQIVND (reference sequence). Trimming took off 4 bases at V and 5 bases at J, with 14 bases between the two ends. The DNA of the CDR3 is TGTGCCAGTAGTAGGACTTCCAAGGGGAATGAAAAACTGTTTTTT. Translated: CASSRTSKGNEKLFF.

The gene calls are TRBV20-1 and TRBJ2-3; TRBD1 matches 8 bases. From germline, CDR1 is DFQATT and CDR2 SNEGSKA (reference sequence). V gave up 6 bases and J gave up 3 bases; unmatched junction bases: 8. The CDR3 has 14 amino acids. CDR3 region: CSARTGKKTDTQYF. CDR3 DNA sequence: TGCAGTGCCCGGACAGGGAAGAAGACAGATACGCAGTATTTT.

Ten or more counts support this clonotype. The V call is TRBV4-1, the J call TRBJ1-1; TRBD1 matches 8 bases. The trim removed 1 base at V and 2 bases at J, leaving 6 bases unmatched. The CDR3 runs to 16 residues. Germline loops: CDR1 MGHRA, CDR2 YSYEKL. The CDR3 coding sequence is TGCGCCAGCAGCCAAGCTCGGACAGGGCTTAACACTGAAGCTTTCTTT. Translation gives CASSQARTGLNTEAFF.

This clonotype was seen repeatedly, ten times or more. The chain has TRBV3-1 and TRBJ2-2; a possible D gene is TRBD2 (5 bases). Germline lookup yields CDR1 LGHDT and CDR2 YNNKEL (reference sequence). This CDR3 region has 15 residues. The V end was cut by 2 bases, the J end by 7 bases, with 14 bases between. CDR3 amino acids: CASSQSSGKDGELFF. The CDR3 nucleotides are TGTGCCAGCAGCCAATCATCCGGGAAAGACGGGGAGCTGTTTTTT.

Of note for this clonotype: With a much larger clone just one base away, this may be a read error. The chain links TRBV29-1 to TRBJ2-1; weak D call: TRBD1 (6 bases). CDR3 length: 14 amino acids. V lost 3 bases and J lost 5, with 14 bases in between. Germline-derived CDR1 and CDR2 are SQVTM and ANQGSEA. The CDR3, as DNA: TGCAGCGTTGATTTGGGGACACCCCACAATGAGCAGTTCTTC. Its protein is CSVDLGTPHNEQFF.

A note on this clonotype: A much larger clone differs by one base, so this may be a read error. The chain links TRBV28 to TRBJ1-5; no firm D call. The germline V and J ends were trimmed by 6 bases and 5 bases, with 14 bases remaining between them. Germline CDR1 MDHEN, CDR2 SYDVKM. CDR3 length: 14 residues. CDR3 bases: TGTGCCAGCAGGCTTGACGGGGTCCATCAGCCCCAGCATTTT. Protein product: CASRLDGVHQPQHF. The variable domain in full, completed from reference TRBV28 and TRBJ1-5, reads DVKVTQSSRYLVKRTGEKVFLECVQDMDHENMFWYRQDPGLGLRLIYFSYDVKMKEKGDIPEGYSVSREKKERFSLILESASTNQTSMYLCASRLDGVHQPQHFGDGTRLSIL.

J is TRBJ1-3 and V is TRBV20-1; no clear D. This CDR3 has 14 amino acids. V lost 6 bases and J lost 1, with 13 bases in between. From germline, CDR1 is DFQATT and CDR2 SNEGSKA (reference sequence). The CDR3 spells CSATSTESGNTIYF. CDR3 in DNA: TGCAGTGCCACCTCGACTGAATCTGGAAACACCATATATTTT.

This clonotype was counted many times. This chain uses TRBV7-9 with TRBJ2-1; D is unresolved. Germline V gene data show CDR1 as SEHNR and CDR2 as FQNEAQ (reference sequence). V dropped 7 bases and J dropped 3 bases, with 13 bases sitting between them. The CDR3 extends over 14 amino acids. CDR3 nucleotide sequence: TGTGCCAGCACCGCGATAGGGATCTACAATGAGCAGTTCTTC. Its protein is CASTAIGIYNEQFF.

Ten or more counts support this clonotype. This chain links TRBV27 with TRBJ1-1, with a tentative D call TRBD1 (5 bases). Trimming cost V 6 bases and J 7 bases, with 9 bases left between them. CDR3 length: 11 amino acids. Per the germline V gene, CDR1 is MNHEY and CDR2 is SMNVEV (reference sequence). CDR3 bases: TGTGCCAGCAGATGGGGGGGTGAAGCTTTCTTT. Amino acids: CASRWGGEAFF.

This clonotype was seen many times. The rearrangement uses TRBV11-2 and TRBJ2-7; 13 bases agree with TRBD2. The CDR3 has 18 amino acids. Trimming cost V 1 base and J 2 bases; bases outside gene matches: 8. Germline CDR1 and CDR2: SGHAT and FQNNGV. CDR3 loop: CASSLGLTGLAGTYEQYF. The CDR3 nucleotides read TGTGCCAGCAGCTTAGGCCTCACGGGACTAGCGGGAACCTACGAGCAGTACTTC.

This clonotype was counted at least ten times. The chain employs TRBV6-1 and TRBJ2-7; D may be TRBD1 or TRBD2 (5 bases each). The germline CDR1 and CDR2 sequences are MNHNS and SASEGT. V was trimmed by 5 bases and J by 3 bases, leaving 14 bases between them. This CDR3 is built from 14 residues. The CDR3 here is CASSYTGRFYEQYF. CDR3 coding DNA: TGTGCCAGCAGTTATACGGGACGGTTCTACGAGCAGTACTTC.

This clonotype was recorded many times. The chain has TRBV4-2 and TRBJ2-7, with D perhaps TRBD1 (6 bases). The CDR3 is 13 amino acids. The germline V gene encodes CDR1 LGHNA and CDR2 YNFKEQ. The V end was cut by 1 base, the J end by 6 bases, with 10 bases between. The CDR3 loop reads CASSQVMGAEQYF. The CDR3 DNA is TGTGCCAGCAGCCAAGTGATGGGGGCCGAGCAGTACTTC.

This clonotype was seen many times. This sequence joins TRBV14 and TRBJ1-1, with D perhaps TRBD1 (5 bases). The CDR3 is made up of 17 amino acids. The germline CDR1 and CDR2 sequences are SGHDN and FVKESK. Trimming took 2 bases from V and 0 from J, leaving 16 bases between them. The CDR3 DNA sequence: TGTGCCAGCAGCCAAAAGGGGCGCTACTTAATGAACACTGAAGCTTTCTTT. Residues: CASSQKGRYLMNTEAFF.